This TCR beta chain was recovered during a study of long-term antiretroviral therapy in people with HIV. General observations from the study: Information on adherence to ART, viral resistance or therapy changes was unavailable. Narrower CDR3 length ranges marked HIV repertoires relative to controls.

With 0 bases removed from V and 0 bases from J, the gap between germline ends came to 5 bases. From germline, CDR1 is SGHDT and CDR2 YYEEEE. This CDR3 has 14 amino acids. It was version v3.0 of the immunoSEQ assay that was run at survey level. Using immunoSEQ multiplex PCR, the repertoire was profiled, and TCRdb retains in-frame clones only, with some absent. The repertoire holds 25,000 to 30,000 clones, with approximately 81% as singletons. A remark on this clone: Its antigen is unknown.

The receptor was derived from a man aged 35 to 55 with HIV. The sample here was unsorted PBMCs, taken 4.7 to 5 years after starting antiretroviral therapy. This rearrangement joins TRBV5-6 to TRBJ2-3; D gene ambiguous. CDR3 in DNA: TGTGCCAGCAGCTTGGTGATAAGCACAGATACGCAGTATTTT. This codes for CASSLVISTDTQYF. The variable domain in full, completed from reference TRBV5-6 and TRBJ2-3, reads DAGVTQSPTHLIKTRGQQVTLRCSPKSGHDTVSWYQQALGQGPQFIFQYYEEEERQRGNFPDRFSGHQFPNYSSELNVNALLLGDSALYLCASSLVISTDTQYFGPGTRLTVL.